This T cell receptor (beta chain) was sequenced during a study of T cell responses to AZD1222 COVID-19 vaccine. Germline CDR1 SGHAT, CDR2 FQNNGV. V was cut by 2 bases and J by 3 bases, with 17 bases left in between. CDR3 length: 18 amino acids. Here immunoSEQ multiplex PCR was the method, and the copy in TCRdb shows in-frame clones only, minus some. Among 65,000 to 75,000 clones, around four fifths were seen once, and the ten largest hold over 5%. Findings and caveats of the study: Clonal diversity was possibly underestimated, and the donors were mostly white British, with more females.

To note about this clone: The antigen remains undetermined.

The sequence came from an adult in good health. The rearrangement links TRBV11-2 to TRBJ2-6; weak D call: TRBD1 (5 bases). Sequencing was performed on peripheral blood, taken on day 0 of AZD1222 vaccination. The CDR3 spells CASSLSAGMMDGANVLTF. DNA of the CDR3: TGTGCCAGCAGCTTAAGCGCAGGGATGATGGATGGGGCCAACGTCCTGACTTTC.